This entry lists 11 T cell receptor beta chains sequenced from one sample in a study of Ad26.COV2.S vaccination and SARS-CoV-2 variants. Treatment here: some 20 received Ad26.COV2.S at low or high dose, single or two shots; roughly five received placebo; per-sample allocation not given. Repertoires come from day 63 after the first vaccine or placebo injection. Produced via immunoSEQ multiplex PCR; TCRdb's table is partial and in-frame only. The data hold hundreds of thousands of clones, with roughly 87% observed a single time. The sequencing here drew on peripheral blood, taken in a trial of Ad26.COV2.S vaccine versus placebo. These receptors were obtained from a person between 18 and 65 years old who received the Ad26.COV2.S COVID-19 vaccine or a placebo.

V is TRBV3-1 (or the pseudogene TRBV3-2) and J is TRBJ2-3, with TRBD1 matching 9 bases. Trimming cost V 0 bases and J 0 bases; bases outside gene matches: 10. The CDR3 sequence is 19 residues long. Germline loops: CDR1 LGHDT, CDR2 YNNKEL (reference sequence). Here the CDR3 reads CASSQDPLTGGWSTDTQYF. The DNA for the CDR3 is TGTGCCAGCAGCCAAGATCCCCTGACAGGGGGTTGGAGCACAGATACGCAGTATTTT.

CDR3 loop: CASSIRDRGPQGEAFF. CDR3 nucleotides: TGTGCCAGTAGTATCCGGGACAGGGGGCCACAGGGTGAAGCTTTCTTT. The chain couples TRBV19 to TRBJ1-1, with 12 nucleotides matching TRBD1. Germline values: CDR1 LNHDA, CDR2 SQIVND (reference sequence). This CDR3 comprises 16 residues. V lost 3 bases, J lost 7 bases, and 9 bases stayed unmatched.

This clone was picked up a small number of times. The V gene is TRBV4-3, the J gene TRBJ1-1; D perhaps matches TRBD1 (5 bases). In germline, CDR1 is LGHNA, CDR2 YSLEER. CDR3 length: 14 residues. Between the trimmed V and J ends, which lost 4 bases and 7 bases, there was a span of 16 bases. CDR3: CASSRTRQGIEAFF. The CDR3 DNA is TGCGCCAGCAGCCGCACTCGGCAGGGAATTGAAGCTTTCTTT.

V and J are TRBV19 and TRBJ2-3; D possibly matches TRBD1 or TRBD2 (5 bases each). The length of the CDR3 is 14 residues. The germline gives CDR1 LNHDA, CDR2 SQIVND (reference sequence). The germline V and J ends were trimmed by 2 bases and 2 bases, with 8 bases remaining between them. The CDR3: CASSIFGTTDTQYF. In DNA form, the CDR3 reads TGTGCCAGTAGTATATTCGGGACCACAGATACGCAGTATTTT.

This chain connects TRBV15 to TRBJ2-5; tentatively, D is TRBD2 (6 bases). The CDR3 covers 15 residues. CDR1 is LNHNV and CDR2 is YYDKDF in the germline V gene (reference sequence). V was trimmed by 0 bases and J by 5 bases, leaving 13 bases between them. CDR3 DNA: TGTGCCACCAGCAGAGATCGAGGGACTGGGGAGACCCAGTACTTC. Protein: CATSRDRGTGETQYF.

V is TRBV3-1 (or the pseudogene TRBV3-2) and J is TRBJ2-3; the D gene is possibly TRBD2 (6 bases). CDR3 length equals 16 residues. Germline CDR1 and CDR2: LGHDT and YNNKEL (reference sequence). The V gene lost 0 bases and the J gene lost 5 bases, with 15 bases spanning the gap. CDR3 sequence (DNA): TGTGCCAGCAGCCAAGATTGGGAGCGGGCCCAAGATACGCAGTATTTT. Protein sequence: CASSQDWERAQDTQYF.

The V call is TRBV25-1, the J call TRBJ1-1; a weak D match, TRBD1 (6 bases). This CDR3 has 15 amino acids. Deletions cut 5 bases from V and 5 bases from J, with 18 bases between. CDR1 and CDR2 (germline): MGHDK, SYGVNS. The CDR3 spells CASSSWDSQGTEAFF. The CDR3 DNA sequence: TGTGCCAGCAGTTCCTGGGACTCCCAGGGGACTGAAGCTTTCTTT.

The rearrangement joins TRBV4-2 to TRBJ1-1; D remains unclear. This CDR3 is built from 17 residues. Looked up from germline, CDR1 is LGHNA and CDR2 is YNFKEQ. With 1 base removed from V and 0 bases from J, the gap between germline ends came to 15 bases. Written as DNA, the CDR3 is TGTGCCAGCAGCCAAGTCACGGGAGTGGGGATGAACACTGAAGCTTTCTTT. Amino acids: CASSQVTGVGMNTEAFF.

This rearrangement joins TRBV14 to TRBJ1-4; D remains ambiguous. The germline V gene encodes CDR1 SGHDN and CDR2 FVKESK. The V end lost 3 bases, the J end lost 6 bases, and 5 bases lay between the germline ends. The CDR3 consists of 12 residues. In DNA form, the CDR3 reads TGTGCCAGCAGCCAGCACCATGAAAAACTGTTTTTT. This translates into CASSQHHEKLFF.

The J gene is TRBJ1-1, the V gene TRBV6-6; a weak D match, TRBD1 (5 bases). V was trimmed by 6 bases and J by 0 bases, leaving 17 bases between them. The CDR3 spans 16 residues. Germline CDR1 reads MNHNY; CDR2 reads SVGAGI (reference sequence). The CDR3 DNA reads TGTGCCAGCAGCCCGAATTCCGGGGCTATGAACACTGAAGCTTTCTTT. Translated, it gives CASSPNSGAMNTEAFF.

V gene TRBV5-1 combines with J gene TRBJ1-2; D gene ambiguous. In germline, CDR1 is SGHRS, CDR2 YFSETQ. V lost 0 bases to trimming and J lost 0 bases, with 6 bases between them. The CDR3 length is 14 residues. The CDR3 nucleotides are TGCGCCAGCAGCTTGGAACATCCTAACTATGGCTACACCTTC. It translates to CASSLEHPNYGYTF. Based on the CDR3 plus reference TRBV5-1 and TRBJ1-2, the full variable domain is KAGVTQTPRYLIKTRGQQVTLSCSPISGHRSVSWYQQTPGQGLQFLFEYFSETQRNKGNFPGRFSGRQFSNSRSEMNVSTLELGDSALYLCASSLEHPNYGYTFGSGTRLTVV.